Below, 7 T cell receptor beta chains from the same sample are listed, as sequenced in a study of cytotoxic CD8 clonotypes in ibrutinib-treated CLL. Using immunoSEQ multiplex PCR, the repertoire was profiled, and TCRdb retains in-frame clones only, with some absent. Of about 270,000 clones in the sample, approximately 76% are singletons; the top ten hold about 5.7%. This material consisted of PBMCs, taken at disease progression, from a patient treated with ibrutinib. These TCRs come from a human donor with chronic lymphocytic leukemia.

In DNA form, the CDR3 reads TGTGCCAGCAGCTTAAGGCCCTTTATTGGCGGGGAGCTGTTTTTT. Its translation is CASSLRPFIGGELFF. The chain has TRBV7-9 and TRBJ2-2; D ambiguous. Germline V lookup: CDR1 SEHNR, CDR2 FQNEAQ (reference sequence). Trimming took 2 bases from V and 7 from J, leaving 14 bases between them. This CDR3 is built from 15 residues. Drawing the rest from reference TRBV7-9 and TRBJ2-2, the complete variable domain is DTGVSQNPRHKITKRGQNVTFRCDPISEHNRLYWYRQTLGQGPEFLTYFQNEAQLEKSRLLSDRFSAERPKGSFSTLEIQRTEQGDSAMYLCASSLRPFIGGELFFGEGSRLTVL.

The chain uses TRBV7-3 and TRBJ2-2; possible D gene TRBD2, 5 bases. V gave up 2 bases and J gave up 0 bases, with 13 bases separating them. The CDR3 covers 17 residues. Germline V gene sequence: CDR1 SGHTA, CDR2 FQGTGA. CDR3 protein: CASSLHGRGPNTGELFF. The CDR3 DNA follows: TGTGCCAGCAGCTTACACGGAAGAGGGCCGAACACCGGGGAGCTGTTTTTT.

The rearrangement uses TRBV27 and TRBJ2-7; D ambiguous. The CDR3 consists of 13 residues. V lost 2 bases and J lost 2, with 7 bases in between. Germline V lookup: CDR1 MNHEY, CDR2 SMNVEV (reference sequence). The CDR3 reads CASSLAGPYEQYF. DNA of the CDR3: TGTGCCAGCAGTTTAGCCGGACCCTACGAGCAGTACTTC.

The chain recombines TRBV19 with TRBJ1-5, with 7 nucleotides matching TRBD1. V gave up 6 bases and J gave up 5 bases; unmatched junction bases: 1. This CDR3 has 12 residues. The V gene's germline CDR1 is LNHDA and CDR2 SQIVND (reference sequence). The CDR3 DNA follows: TGTGCCAGTAGAACAGGGGATCAGCCCCAGCATTTT. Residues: CASRTGDQPQHF.

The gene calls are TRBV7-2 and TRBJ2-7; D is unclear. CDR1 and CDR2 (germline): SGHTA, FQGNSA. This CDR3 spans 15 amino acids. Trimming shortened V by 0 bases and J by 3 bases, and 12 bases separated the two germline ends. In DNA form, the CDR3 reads TGTGCCAGCAGCTTAGCGGATCGGGCCCGCTACGAGCAGTACTTC. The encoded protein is CASSLADRARYEQYF.

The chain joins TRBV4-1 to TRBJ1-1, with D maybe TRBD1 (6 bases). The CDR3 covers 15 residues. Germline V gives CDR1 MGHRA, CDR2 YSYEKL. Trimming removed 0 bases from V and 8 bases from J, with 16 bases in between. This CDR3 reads CASSQEQGGYKEAFF. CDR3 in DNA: TGCGCCAGCAGCCAAGAACAGGGAGGGTACAAGGAAGCTTTCTTT.

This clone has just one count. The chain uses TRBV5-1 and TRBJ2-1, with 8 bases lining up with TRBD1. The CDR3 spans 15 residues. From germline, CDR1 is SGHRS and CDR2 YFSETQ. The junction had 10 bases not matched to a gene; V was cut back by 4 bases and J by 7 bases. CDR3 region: CASSPKAGGNNEQFF. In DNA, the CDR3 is TGCGCCAGCAGCCCGAAGGCAGGGGGCAATAATGAGCAGTTCTTC.